The next 23 T cell receptor beta chains were all read from a single sample in a study of control samples from healthy donors and cancer patients. This table comes from immunoSEQ multiplex PCR, and its TCRdb copy is limited to in-frame clones, with some not included. The sample consists of about 130,000 clones, around 94% of them appearing once. The sequenced sample was PBMCs. Receptor source: a man aged 60-69 years with colorectal cancer.

The chain recombines TRBV3-1 (or the pseudogene TRBV3-2) with TRBJ2-7; 10 bases map to TRBD2. Per the germline V gene, CDR1 is LGHDT and CDR2 is YNNKEL (reference sequence). The CDR3 runs 18 residues. The junction had 9 bases not matched to a gene; V was cut back by 1 base and J by 0 bases. CDR3 DNA: TGTGCCAGCAGCCAAGGAGCGGGGGGGCCGGCGAACTCCTACGAGCAGTACTTC. This sequence encodes CASSQGAGGPANSYEQYF.

The chain is built from TRBV19 and TRBJ2-7; D gene ambiguous. This CDR3 spans 12 amino acids. Germline CDR1 reads LNHDA; CDR2 reads SQIVND (reference sequence). V was shortened by 0 bases and J by 5 bases, with 5 bases between the two germline ends. In nucleotides, the CDR3 is TGTGCCAGTAGTATAGAGGGGAACGAGCAGTACTTC. Translated: CASSIEGNEQYF.

V and J are TRBV6-5 and TRBJ2-7, with TRBD1 matching 7 bases. Germline CDR1 and CDR2: MNHEY and SVGAGI. Trimming cost V 6 bases and J 2 bases; bases outside gene matches: 4. This CDR3 contains 13 residues. As DNA, the CDR3 is TGTGCCAGCAGACGTGGGACAGCCTACGAGCAGTACTTC. Protein: CASRRGTAYEQYF.

The CDR3, as DNA: TGCGCCAGCAGTGAGGGGGCCGTTAGACTCTACGAGCAGTACTTC. Its protein is CASSEGAVRLYEQYF. The V gene is TRBV10-2, the J gene TRBJ2-7; a weak D match, TRBD1 (5 bases). This CDR3 region has 15 residues. V was cut by 2 bases and J by 3 bases, with 14 bases left in between. The germline V gene encodes CDR1 WSHSY and CDR2 SAAADI.

The chain links TRBV30 to TRBJ1-2; 10 bases are a match to TRBD1. The J segment lost 6 bases and the V segment lost 5 bases, leaving 9 bases of the junction unmatched. CDR3 length equals 14 residues. The germline V gene encodes CDR1 GTSNPN and CDR2 SVGIG (reference sequence). The CDR3 DNA sequence: TGTGCCTGGGGGACAGGGGCCAGTTGGCATGGCTACACCTTC. As protein: CAWGTGASWHGYTF.

The chain couples TRBV6-2 or TRBV6-3 to TRBJ1-2, with 8 bases matching TRBD1. V shed 5 bases and J 4 bases; nucleotides not matched to a gene: 12. Germline V CDR1 and CDR2: MNHEY, SVGEGT. This CDR3 is built from 16 residues. The CDR3 nucleotides are TGTGCCAGCAGTACCGCAGGGGGCGCGGGTGGCTATGGCTACACCTTC. Translated, it gives CASSTAGGAGGYGYTF.

The chain carries TRBV19 and TRBJ1-1; D is ambiguous. There are 13 residues in the CDR3. The V end was cut by 6 bases, the J end by 8 bases, with 16 bases between. Germline lookup yields CDR1 LNHDA and CDR2 SQIVND (reference sequence). CDR3 loop: CASSTTNSGEAFF. CDR3 DNA: TGTGCCAGTAGCACAACGAACTCGGGCGAAGCTTTCTTT.

The chain has TRBV10-3 and TRBJ1-1; D not resolved. The germline gives CDR1 ENHRY, CDR2 SYGVKD. Trimming pared 2 bases from V and 1 base from J, leaving 8 bases between. The CDR3 totals 14 residues. CDR3 DNA sequence: TGTGCCATCAGTGAGGTTTCAGAGAACACTGAAGCTTTCTTT. Translated, it gives CAISEVSENTEAFF.

This chain uses TRBV6-1 with TRBJ2-5; D is possibly TRBD2 (5 bases). This CDR3 has 15 residues. V lost 1 base, J lost 5 bases, and 14 bases lay in between. Germline CDR1 MNHNS, CDR2 SASEGT. CDR3 sequence (DNA): TGTGCCAGCAGTGAAGGAGGGAAGGCTTGGGAGACCCAGTACTTC. Translated: CASSEGGKAWETQYF.

V and J are TRBV30 and TRBJ1-2, with 7 positions matching TRBD1. Trimming at V came to 8 bases and at J to 0 bases, leaving 12 bases not matched to a gene. Germline lookup yields CDR1 GTSNPN and CDR2 SVGIG (reference sequence). The CDR3 consists of 15 residues. CDR3 region: CAGLRQGLPNYGYTF. CDR3 DNA: TGTGCCGGACTCAGACAGGGCCTCCCTAACTATGGCTACACCTTC.

In this sample, this clone turned up once. V is TRBV6-5 and J is TRBJ2-7; TRBD1 matches at 11 bases. This CDR3 comprises 15 residues. The J segment lost 4 bases and the V segment lost 2 bases, leaving 4 bases of the junction unmatched. Germline V gives CDR1 MNHEY, CDR2 SVGAGI. The DNA of the CDR3 is TGTGCCAGCAGTTACGGGACAGGGGGGTTTTACGAGCAGTACTTC. Translating it yields CASSYGTGGFYEQYF.

The genes are TRBV7-6 and TRBJ2-7, with 7 bases fitting TRBD2. The CDR3 contains 13 residues. CDR1 and CDR2 (germline): SGHVS, FNYEAQ. V lost 0 bases and J lost 7; bases outside the gene matches: 3. The CDR3 spells CASSLAGAGEQYF. The CDR3 DNA reads TGTGCCAGCAGCTTAGCGGGAGCGGGGGAGCAGTACTTC.

The V and J genes are TRBV30 and TRBJ2-7; D ambiguous. Germline V gives CDR1 GTSNPN, CDR2 SVGIG (reference sequence). The CDR3 is 11 residues long. V was clipped by 3 bases and J by 2 bases, with 5 bases between them. Written as DNA, the CDR3 is TGTGCCTGGAGGAACACCTACGAGCAGTACTTC. Residues: CAWRNTYEQYF.

This clone was counted once. The rearrangement links TRBV7-5 to TRBJ1-5; the D call in the table, TRBD1, was not verified against the DNA. TRBV7-5 is labeled a pseudogene. The CDR3 loop spans 14 amino acids. The CDR3 spells CARSFRQVYQPQHF. The CDR3 DNA reads as TGTGCCAGAAGCTTCCGACAGGTCTATCAGCCCCAGCATTTT.

The V call is TRBV18, the J call TRBJ2-7; tentatively, D is TRBD2 (6 bases). Germline values: CDR1 KGHSH, CDR2 LQKENI. V lost 6 bases and J 0 bases, leaving 12 bases between the germline ends. This CDR3 has 14 residues. In DNA, the CDR3 is TGTGCCAGCTCGTATCGGAGGGGCTCCTACGAGCAGTACTTC. Protein sequence: CASSYRRGSYEQYF.

V and J are TRBV18 and TRBJ2-3; D gene unclear. Trimming pared 1 base from V and 3 bases from J, leaving 8 bases between. The CDR3 extends over 14 amino acids. The germline V gene encodes CDR1 KGHSH and CDR2 LQKENI. CDR3 DNA: TGTGCCAGCTCACCACAGGGTTTGACAGATACGCAGTATTTT. Protein sequence: CASSPQGLTDTQYF.

The chain carries TRBV6-5 and TRBJ2-7; the D gene is possibly TRBD2 (5 bases). Trimming pared 6 bases from V and 6 bases from J, leaving 21 bases between. CDR3 length equals 15 residues. Germline CDR1 reads MNHEY; CDR2 reads SVGAGI. CDR3 amino acids: CASSPEAERRGEQYF. As DNA, the CDR3 is TGTGCCAGCAGCCCGGAGGCAGAGCGTCGCGGCGAGCAGTACTTC.

The chain joins TRBV4-1 to TRBJ1-2, with 9 bases identical to TRBD1. The CDR3 extends over 16 amino acids. After removal of 2 bases from V and 8 bases from J, the junction contained 12 bases not matched to a gene. Germline V gene lookup returns CDR1 MGHRA and CDR2 YSYEKL. The CDR3 sequence is CASSQLIRDRAQGYTF. The DNA for the CDR3 is TGCGCCAGCAGCCAATTAATCCGGGACAGGGCGCAAGGCTACACCTTC.

This chain uses TRBV5-1 with TRBJ2-1; 11 nucleotides line up with TRBD1. The trim removed 2 bases at V and 8 bases at J, leaving 3 bases unmatched. Per germline, CDR1 SGHRS and CDR2 YFSETQ. The length of the CDR3 is 14 residues. CDR3 residues: CASSFGQGADEQFF. The CDR3 DNA reads TGCGCCAGCAGCTTTGGACAGGGGGCAGATGAGCAGTTCTTC.

The table lists this clone with a few counts. This chain joins TRBV5-8 and TRBJ1-3; D remains ambiguous. Germline lookup yields CDR1 SGHTS and CDR2 YDEGEE. Trimming removed 0 bases from V and 0 bases from J, with 13 bases in between. CDR3 size: 17 residues. The CDR3 here is CASSLGGGMVSGNTIYF. CDR3 nucleotides: TGTGCCAGCAGCTTGGGTGGCGGGATGGTCTCTGGAAACACCATATATTTT.

This chain links TRBV7-9 with TRBJ1-2, with 7 nucleotides matching TRBD1. Germline CDR1 is SEHNR and CDR2 is FQNEAQ (reference sequence). The CDR3 loop spans 15 amino acids. V lost 8 bases to trimming and J lost 1 base; unmatched junction nucleotides: 10. The DNA for the CDR3 is TGTGCCAGCTTCCCGGGACAGCTGATTAACTATGGCTACACCTTC. This gives the protein CASFPGQLINYGYTF.

The V and J genes are TRBV4-1 and TRBJ1-6; D is unresolved. Germline V lookup: CDR1 MGHRA, CDR2 YSYEKL. This CDR3 is built from 17 residues. The V gene lost 2 bases and the J gene lost 0 bases, with 11 bases spanning the gap. CDR3 loop: CASSQRPESSYNSPLHF. The CDR3, as DNA: TGCGCCAGCAGCCAACGACCGGAGAGCTCCTATAATTCACCCCTCCACTTT.

V is TRBV6-6 and J is TRBJ2-2, with 8 bases that match TRBD2. Germline loops: CDR1 MNHNY, CDR2 SVGAGI (reference sequence). This CDR3 has 16 amino acids. The junction had 10 bases not matched to a gene; V was cut back by 6 bases and J by 4 bases. CDR3 bases: TGTGCCAGCAGCGACACCGGGGGGGCGGTCACCGGGGAGCTGTTTTTT. Protein sequence: CASSDTGGAVTGELFF.